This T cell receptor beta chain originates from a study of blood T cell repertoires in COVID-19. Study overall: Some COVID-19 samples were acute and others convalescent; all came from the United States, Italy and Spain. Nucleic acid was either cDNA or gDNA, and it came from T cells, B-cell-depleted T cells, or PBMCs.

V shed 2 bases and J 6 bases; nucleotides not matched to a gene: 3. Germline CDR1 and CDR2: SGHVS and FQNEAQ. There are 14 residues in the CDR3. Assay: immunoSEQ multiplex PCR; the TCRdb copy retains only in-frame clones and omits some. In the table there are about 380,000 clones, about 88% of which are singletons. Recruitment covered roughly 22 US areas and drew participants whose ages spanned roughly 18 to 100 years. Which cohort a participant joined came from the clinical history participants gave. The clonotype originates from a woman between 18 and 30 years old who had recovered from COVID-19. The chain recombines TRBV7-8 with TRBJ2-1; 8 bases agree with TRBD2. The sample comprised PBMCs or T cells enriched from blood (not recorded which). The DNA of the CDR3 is TGTGCCAGCAGCTTATCGGGAGGGGTCAATGAGCAGTTCTTC. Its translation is CASSLSGGVNEQFF.